In its sample, the clone carrying this T cell receptor (beta chain) was seen many times. The listed genes are named as in mouse. The CDR3 is cut off 4 residues early in the read; its end comes from the germline J gene. cDNA serving as the sequencing template came from extracted, reverse transcribed RNA. TCRdb keeps only in-frame clones here, not all; method: immunoSEQ multiplex PCR. The record shows around 5,900 clones for this sample, with no singletons present. The data derive from a study of CD8+ T cells in alopecia areata. The time point: mouse skin 6 weeks after grafting, around onset of hair loss. Biopsy of skin from recipient mice occurred at grafting and 3 and 6 weeks afterward. The CDR3 length is 13 residues. V lost 3 bases to trimming and J lost 4 bases, with 6 bases between them. From germline, CDR1 is MSHET and CDR2 SYDVDS.

The TCR sequence derives from a C3H/HeJ mouse with alopecia areata. The strain is characterized by the MHC haplotype H2-k. Sequencing used skin, obtained at week 6. The genes are TRBV29 and TRBJ2-2; D perhaps matches TRBD1 (5 bases). The CDR3 bases that were read are TGTGCTAGCAGTTTCAGGGCCACCGGG. Translation: CASSFRATG. Given in full, the CDR3 is CASSFRATGQLYF.